This T cell receptor (beta chain) was documented in a study of vaccination effects on CD4 cells after COVID-19. A remark on this clone: The antigen is undetermined.

This table comes from immunoSEQ multiplex PCR, and its TCRdb copy is limited to in-frame clones, with some not included. The sample yields more than 60,000 clones, about 72% seen once. It was after around eleven days of culture that CD4+ T cells were isolated. Germline V gene lookup returns CDR1 SQVTM and CDR2 ANQGSEA. The CDR3 is made up of 12 amino acids. The V and J ends lost 6 bases and 0 bases respectively, with 8 bases between them. Sequencing was performed on CD4+ T cells from PBMCs cultured without peptide, taken before COVID-19 vaccination. The receptor comes from a human donor who had a prior SARS-CoV-2 infection. This chain connects TRBV29-1 to TRBJ1-1, with D possibly being TRBD1 (6 bases). CDR3 nucleotide sequence: TGCAGCGTAGACAGGCTGAACACTGAAGCTTTCTTT. This sequence encodes CSVDRLNTEAFF. The full variable domain, rest sourced from reference TRBV29-1 and TRBJ1-1, is SAVISQKPSRDICQRGTSLTIQCQVDSQVTMMFWYRQQPGQSLTLIATANQGSEATYESGFVIDKFPISRPNLTFSTLTVSNMSPEDSSIYLCSVDRLNTEAFFGQGTRLTVV.